This is a list of T cell receptor beta chains from one sample in a study of T-cell memory formation after mild COVID-19. TCRdb re-called the 5' RACE reads with MiXCR, one entry per CDR3 protein. The sample shows over 300,000 distinct CDR3 sequences, approximately 22% of them seen only once. Material for sequencing was PBMCs or a T cell subset sorted from them (not recorded which). Receptors originate from a man aged 18 to 30 who had mild COVID-19 (a few samples of this study predate the infection). Cell type and time point are not known. CDR3s include the opening cysteine and the closing phenylalanine or tryptophan. The order of the fields is clone size, V gene, D gene, J gene, CDR3 DNA, CDR3 protein. D genes are given only for firm matches. Size values are once, few and many counts, or a class for expanded clones, and some rows have none.

many,TRBV4-1,TRBD1,TRBJ2-7,TGCGCCAGCAGCCAGACCCGGGGACAGGCCTCCTACGAGCAGTACTTC,CASSQTRGQASYEQYF
few,TRBV7-2,TRBD2,TRBJ2-3,TGTGCCAGCAGCCAGACTAGCGGGGAGAATACGCAGTATTTT,CASSQTSGENTQYF
many,TRBV9,TRBD2,TRBJ2-3,TGTGCCAGCAGCGCTCGGATTAGCGGGGGGGCAGATACGCAGTATTTT,CASSARISGGADTQYF
-,TRBV7-9,-,TRBJ2-1,TGTGCCAGCAGCCCCGGGCTAGACGATGAGCAGTTCTTC,CASSPGLDDEQFF
-,TRBV6-1,-,TRBJ2-5,TGTGCCAGCACCGTAAACAGGGAGGCGTGGGAGACCCAGTACTTC,CASTVNREAWETQYF
few,TRBV9,TRBD2,TRBJ2-1,TGTGCCAGCAGCCAAACTAGCGGGGAGTACAATGAGCAGTTCTTC,CASSQTSGEYNEQFF
-,TRBV10-3,TRBD1,TRBJ1-6,TGTGCCATCAGTGAGCGGGGACAGTCTTCACCCCTCCACTTT,CAISERGQSSPLHF
-,TRBV6-2/TRBV6-3,TRBD2,TRBJ2-6,TGTGCCAGCAGCCAGGGACTAGCGGGGGCGGATTCCTCTGGGGCCAACGTCCTGACTTTC,CASSQGLAGADSSGANVLTF
-,TRBV4-1,-,TRBJ1-5,TGCGCCAGCAGCCCTCGACAGGATAATCAGCCCCAGCATTTT,CASSPRQDNQPQHF
once,TRBV5-1,TRBD1,TRBJ1-2,TGCGACAGCAGTTCTAGGGGGCCCGAAATCTATGGCTACACCTTC,CDSSSRGPEIYGYTF
few,TRBV12-3/TRBV12-4,TRBD1,TRBJ1-5,TGTGCCAGCAGTTTACGGACAGGGGGCATTAGGAATCAGCCCCAGCATTTT,CASSLRTGGIRNQPQHF
many,TRBV28,-,TRBJ1-2,TGTGCCAGCAGTCCCCTCCCGCAGGGCAACTATGGCTACACCTTC,CASSPLPQGNYGYTF
few,TRBV28,-,TRBJ2-2,TGTGCCAGCAGTTTATGGGCACCGGGGGCCGGGGAGCTGTTTTTT,CASSLWAPGAGELFF
few,TRBV7-6,TRBD1,TRBJ2-7,TGTGCCAGGCCCCTGGTAGGGACAGGGGATACCTACGAGCAGTACTTC,CARPLVGTGDTYEQYF
few,TRBV7-2,-,TRBJ2-1,TGTGCCAGCAACCGGGTAACCTACAATGAGCAGTTCTTC,CASNRVTYNEQFF
few,TRBV3-1,-,TRBJ1-1,TGTGCCAGCAGCCAAGAGGGGGGGCCGAACACTGAAGCTTTCTTT,CASSQEGGPNTEAFF
-,TRBV7-2,TRBD1,TRBJ1-6,TGTGCCAGCAGTTGGTGGCAGGGGGATAATTCACCCCTCCACTTT,CASSWWQGDNSPLHF
many,TRBV6-5,-,TRBJ2-5,TGTGCCAGCAGTCCACAGGGTGGCGAAGAGACCCAGTACTTC,CASSPQGGEETQYF
few,TRBV12-5,-,TRBJ2-3,TGTGCTAGTGGGACAGAGATCACAGATACGCAGTATTTT,CASGTEITDTQYF
few,TRBV7-9,-,TRBJ1-1,TGTGCCAGCAGCTTTACGAACACTGAAGCTTTCTTT,CASSFTNTEAFF
-,TRBV15,-,TRBJ1-3,TGTGCCACCAGCCCACGGGAGACGAGCTCTGGAAACACCATATATTTT,CATSPRETSSGNTIYF
-,TRBV7-2,TRBD1,TRBJ2-7,TGTGCCAGCAGCGCCCGCCGGGACAGGGTCTACGAGCAGTACTTC,CASSARRDRVYEQYF
-,TRBV6-6,-,TRBJ1-2,TGTGCCAGCAGTAATAATGGCTACACCTTC,CASSNNGYTF
-,TRBV9,-,TRBJ2-7,TGTGCCAGCAGCGCTACAGGGTACGAGCAGTACTTC,CASSATGYEQYF
-,TRBV25-1,-,TRBJ2-2,TGTGCCAGCAGTGATGGGAGGAGGGCGAGGTCCGGGGAGCTGTTTTTT,CASSDGRRARSGELFF